This T cell receptor (beta chain) is drawn from a study of blood T cell repertoires in COVID-19. This clone occurred a few times. Measured with immunoSEQ multiplex PCR; TCRdb has only the in-frame clones, and not every one. The sample includes 130,000 to 150,000 clones, 80% to 85% of them seen just once. The CDR3 has 14 residues. Germline lookup yields CDR1 SQVTM and CDR2 ANQGSEA. V was pared by 0 bases and J by 2 bases, with 3 bases of the junction left unmatched. The sequence came from a human donor in a cohort sampled during active COVID-19. The V and J genes are TRBV29-1 and TRBJ2-7; 8 nucleotides agree with TRBD2. The sequencing input was peripheral blood. CDR3 region: CSVEEGLAPYEQYF. In nucleotides, the CDR3 is TGCAGCGTTGAAGAAGGACTAGCCCCCTACGAGCAGTACTTC.